These 24 T cell receptor beta chains originate from one sample sequenced in a study of lymphopenia after photon versus proton radiotherapy. Clones were sequenced by immunoSEQ multiplex PCR, and TCRdb holds only the in-frame ones, with some missing. The sample consists of over 50,000 clones, about 86% of them appearing once. The sample in question was peripheral blood, obtained from a patient treated with photon-based radiotherapy. The origin of the receptors is a man aged 35-49 years with gastric cancer.

V is TRBV7-8 and J is TRBJ2-7; 8 bases map to TRBD1. Germline V gene lookup returns CDR1 SGHVS and CDR2 FQNEAQ. CDR3 size: 15 residues. The V gene end was trimmed by 6 bases and the J gene end by 7 bases; junction bases not matched to a gene: 14. This CDR3 reads CASSLDRAGGGEQYF. The CDR3 region has the DNA TGTGCCAGCAGTTTGGACCGGGCAGGGGGCGGGGAGCAGTACTTC.

The table lists this clone with a count of one. The chain recombines TRBV19 with TRBJ2-7, with D hard to call. CDR1 is LNHDA, CDR2 SQIVND, per germline (reference sequence). There are 11 residues in the CDR3. Trimming removed 1 base from V and 4 bases from J, with 2 bases in between. This CDR3 reads CASSIGYEQYF. DNA of the CDR3: TGTGCCAGTAGTATAGGGTACGAGCAGTACTTC.

The J gene is TRBJ1-6, the V gene TRBV19, with D unclear. This CDR3 has 16 amino acids. V gave up 5 bases and J gave up 0 bases, with 11 bases separating them. CDR1 and CDR2 from the germline V gene are LNHDA and SQIVND (reference sequence). The CDR3 here is CASSPSVGSYNSPLHF. The CDR3 DNA follows: TGTGCCAGTAGTCCGTCGGTAGGCTCCTATAATTCACCCCTCCACTTT.

This clone was counted a few times. This chain links TRBV30 with TRBJ1-2; the D gene is possibly TRBD1 (5 bases). Trimming left V 4 bases short and J 6 bases short, with 9 bases between. The germline CDR1 and CDR2 sequences are GTSNPN and SVGIG (reference sequence). The CDR3 consists of 11 residues. CDR3 residues: CAWTGHDGYTF. CDR3 nucleotides: TGTGCCTGGACCGGACATGATGGCTACACCTTC.

By proportion, this clone is medium-sized. The V call is TRBV7-2, the J call TRBJ2-7; 7 bases align to TRBD2. The CDR3 runs 10 residues. Germline V CDR1 and CDR2: SGHTA, FQGNSA. The CDR3 DNA reads as TGTGCTAGCGGGTGGGCCCCACAGTACTTC. Translated: CASGWAPQYF.

The chain joins TRBV5-4 to TRBJ2-5; the match to TRBD1 covers 7 bases. The CDR3 runs to 14 residues. The germline gives CDR1 SGHNT, CDR2 YYREEE (reference sequence). The V gene end was trimmed by 1 base and the J gene end by 2 bases; junction bases not matched to a gene: 2. The CDR3 loop reads CASSLSRGQETQYF. The CDR3 nucleotides read TGTGCCAGCAGCTTGTCCAGGGGGCAAGAGACCCAGTACTTC.

The gene calls are TRBV15 and TRBJ1-5; unclear D gene. This CDR3 is built from 15 residues. Germline V gene sequence: CDR1 LNHNV, CDR2 YYDKDF (reference sequence). V was shortened by 0 bases and J by 0 bases, with 6 bases between the two germline ends. The CDR3 sequence: CATSRDGSSNQPQHF. In DNA form, the CDR3 reads TGTGCCACCAGCAGAGATGGTAGTAGCAATCAGCCCCAGCATTTT.

The count of this clone is one. The chain employs TRBV30 and TRBJ1-1; no reliable D call. In germline, CDR1 is GTSNPN, CDR2 SVGIG (reference sequence). The CDR3 is made up of 15 amino acids. With 0 bases removed from V and 0 bases from J, the gap between germline ends came to 11 bases. The CDR3 DNA is TGTGCCTGGAGTGTGGATAAGTTCTTGAACACTGAAGCTTTCTTT. The encoded protein is CAWSVDKFLNTEAFF.

J is TRBJ2-2 and V is TRBV29-1; TRBD2 might be the D (6 bases). The CDR3 has 13 residues. V gave up 6 bases and J gave up 6 bases, with 14 bases separating them. Germline V lookup: CDR1 SQVTM, CDR2 ANQGSEA. CDR3 region: CSVGGASSGELFF. CDR3 in DNA: TGCAGCGTCGGCGGGGCATCATCCGGGGAGCTGTTTTTT.

On this clone: The sample holds other DNA sequences that translate to the same CDR3. The genes are TRBV18 and TRBJ2-7; TRBD1 aligns across 10 bases. The CDR3 has 15 residues. Germline CDR1 and CDR2: KGHSH and LQKENI. The V segment lost 6 bases and the J segment 4 bases; nucleotides outside the gene matches: 9. CDR3 bases: TGTGCCAGCTCTCCTCCGGGACAGGGGATATACGAGCAGTACTTC. Its translation: CASSPPGQGIYEQYF.

The chain has TRBV19 and TRBJ1-2; the D gene is possibly TRBD1 (6 bases). There are 14 residues in the CDR3. The V end was cut by 5 bases, the J end by 5 bases, with 15 bases between. Per germline, CDR1 LNHDA and CDR2 SQIVND (reference sequence). The CDR3 here is CASSPGQQPYGYTF. CDR3 bases: TGTGCCAGTAGTCCCGGACAGCAACCTTATGGCTACACCTTC. The full variable domain, its missing parts supplied by reference TRBV19 and TRBJ1-2, is DGGITQSPKYLFRKEGQNVTLSCEQNLNHDAMYWYRQDPGQGLRLIYYSQIVNDFQKGDIAEGYSVSREKKESFPLTVTSAQKNPTAFYLCASSPGQQPYGYTFGSGTRLTVV.

The rearrangement links TRBV7-2 to TRBJ1-4; no clear D gene. Germline V gene sequence: CDR1 SGHTA, CDR2 FQGNSA. The CDR3 contains 13 residues. The V gene lost 3 bases and the J gene lost 8 bases, with 10 bases spanning the gap. In DNA, the CDR3 is TGTGCCAGCAGCTTCGATCTAGGCGAAAAACTGTTTTTT. Its translation is CASSFDLGEKLFF.

The chain carries TRBV11-2 and TRBJ1-2; 9 bases are a match to TRBD1. Germline CDR1 reads SGHAT; CDR2 reads FQNNGV. With V trimmed by 3 bases and J by 1 base, 3 bases remained unmatched. This CDR3 spans 15 amino acids. As DNA, the CDR3 is TGTGCCAGCAGCTTCACGGGACAGGGTAACTATGGCTACACCTTC. Translated, it gives CASSFTGQGNYGYTF.

This chain links TRBV19 with TRBJ1-4, with D unresolved. The CDR3 length is 15 residues. The germline V and J ends were trimmed by 5 bases and 3 bases, with 13 bases remaining between them. Germline V CDR1 and CDR2: LNHDA, SQIVND (reference sequence). CDR3 sequence (DNA): TGTGCCAGTAGTCCGAGGACGGACCCTAATGAAAAACTGTTTTTT. Translated, it gives CASSPRTDPNEKLFF.

Concerning this clone itself: The sample contains more than one DNA sequence encoding this CDR3. This chain joins TRBV9 and TRBJ1-5; D remains ambiguous. Germline V gives CDR1 SGDLS, CDR2 YYNGEE. The CDR3 is 13 residues long. Trimming took 3 bases from V and 4 from J, leaving 8 bases between them. The CDR3, as DNA: TGTGCCAGCAGCGCGGGAGGGAATCAGCCCCAGCATTTT. Amino acids: CASSAGGNQPQHF.

The chain uses TRBV7-9 and TRBJ1-5; no firm D call. Germline V gene sequence: CDR1 SEHNR, CDR2 FQNEAQ (reference sequence). Trimming shortened V by 0 bases and J by 0 bases, and 9 bases separated the two germline ends. The CDR3 spans 16 residues. This CDR3 is CASSLAEAGSNQPQHF. CDR3 DNA sequence: TGTGCCAGCAGCTTAGCGGAGGCGGGTAGCAATCAGCCCCAGCATTTT.

The chain is built from TRBV5-1 and TRBJ1-1, with 10 bases matching TRBD1. V lost 4 bases, J lost 1 base, and 10 bases stayed unmatched. The CDR3 has 17 amino acids. Germline CDR1 SGHRS, CDR2 YFSETQ. The CDR3 DNA reads as TGCGCCAGCAGCGGAGGACAGGGGGGGTTAGCGAACACTGAAGCTTTCTTT. It is translated as CASSGGQGGLANTEAFF.

The rearrangement joins TRBV7-8 to TRBJ2-7; weak D call: TRBD2 (6 bases). Germline V gene sequence: CDR1 SGHVS, CDR2 FQNEAQ. CDR3 length: 16 residues. Trimming removed 1 base from V and 0 bases from J, with 13 bases in between. The CDR3 region has the DNA TGTGCCAGCAGCTTAGAGGGACTGAGGAGCTCCTACGAGCAGTACTTC. This codes for CASSLEGLRSSYEQYF.

This chain connects TRBV4-1 to TRBJ1-5; perhaps TRBD1 as D (6 bases). The V and J ends lost 0 bases and 7 bases respectively, with 10 bases between them. The germline V gene has CDR1 MGHRA and CDR2 YSYEKL. The CDR3 spans 14 residues. CDR3 protein: CASSQELGHQPQHF. CDR3 sequence (DNA): TGCGCCAGCAGCCAAGAGTTGGGACACCAGCCCCAGCATTTT.

This sequence joins TRBV7-8 and TRBJ2-7; D may be TRBD1 or TRBD2 (5 bases each). The CDR3 loop spans 13 amino acids. Germline-derived CDR1 and CDR2 are SGHVS and FQNEAQ. The V end lost 3 bases, the J end lost 0 bases, and 6 bases lay between the germline ends. The CDR3 loop reads CASSLRGSYEQYF. CDR3 nucleotides: TGTGCCAGCAGCTTGAGGGGCTCCTACGAGCAGTACTTC. The full variable domain, completed using reference TRBV7-8 and TRBJ2-7, is GAGVSQSPRYKVAKRGQDVALRCDPISGHVSLFWYQQALGQGPEFLTYFQNEAQLDKSGLPSDRFFAERPEGSVSTLKIQRTQQEDSAVYLCASSLRGSYEQYFGPGTRLTVT.

V is TRBV19 and J is TRBJ2-5; 10 nucleotides line up with TRBD1. J was trimmed by 2 bases and V by 6 bases; bases with no gene match: 6. The length of the CDR3 is 15 residues. Germline V gene sequence: CDR1 LNHDA, CDR2 SQIVND (reference sequence). The CDR3 reads CASRTGTGVQETQYF. The DNA for the CDR3 is TGTGCCAGTAGGACCGGGACAGGGGTACAAGAGACCCAGTACTTC.

This clone was counted a single time. This chain joins TRBV2 and TRBJ1-6; D gene unclear. The CDR3 runs to 15 residues. V was clipped by 6 bases and J by 6 bases, with 15 bases between them. Germline lookup yields CDR1 SNHLY and CDR2 FYNNEI. The CDR3 DNA sequence: TGTGCCAGCAGCCAAGGACGGACCCTTAATTCACCCCTCCACTTT. This codes for CASSQGRTLNSPLHF.

The chain joins TRBV19 to TRBJ1-4; D unresolved. The CDR3 extends over 15 amino acids. CDR1 and CDR2 from the germline V gene are LNHDA and SQIVND (reference sequence). Trimming pared 7 bases from V and 0 bases from J, leaving 12 bases between. The DNA for the CDR3 is TGTGCCAGTAAGGGCTCGGCCGCAACTAATGAAAAACTGTTTTTT. Translating it yields CASKGSAATNEKLFF.

The V and J genes are TRBV18 and TRBJ1-1; D is unclear. CDR1 and CDR2 (germline): KGHSH, LQKENI. The CDR3 sequence is 13 residues long. V was pared by 0 bases and J by 5 bases, with 7 bases between. The CDR3 reads CASSPPGQTEAFF. In DNA form, the CDR3 reads TGTGCCAGCTCACCACCTGGGCAAACTGAAGCTTTCTTT. Full variable domain (missing parts from reference TRBV18 and TRBJ1-1): NAGVMQNPRHLVRRRGQEARLRCSPMKGHSHVYWYRQLPEEGLKFMVYLQKENIIDESGMPKERFSAEFPKEGPSILRIQQVVRGDSAAYFCASSPPGQTEAFFGQGTRLTVV.